A selection of T cell receptor beta chains follows, all from one sample in a study of human T cells and chemical hapten exposure. TCRdb passed the RACE reads through MiXCR, listing each CDR3 protein once. Among roughly 380,000 distinct CDR3 sequences, roughly 5.3% were seen once, and the ten largest hold 2.5% to 3%. Here the sequenced sample was whole blood, taken in connection with sensitization to the hapten diphenylcyclopropenone (DPC). The receptor set was obtained from a woman in her 50s with alopecia areata. Some clones in this sample may be carry-over from other donors' samples. The CDR3 runs from the conserved cysteine through the conserved F or W. The D gene is left open where the match is weak. For some rows the clone size is stated as once, few or many, or as a class when expanded; others skip it.

>many|TRBV29-1|NA|TRBJ2-1
TGCAGCGTCTCCTTTAAAGACGGGGTTCTTCGTGAGTTCTTC
CSVSFKDGVLREFF
>few|TRBV7-2|TRBD1|TRBJ1-3
TGTGCCAGCAGCCCCCAGGGGACAGCCGGAAACACCATATATTTT
CASSPQGTAGNTIYF
>few|TRBV5-1|NA|TRBJ2-2
TGCGCCAGCAGCTTGGGGGCTAGCGTGCTCGGGGAGCTGTTTTTT
CASSLGASVLGELFF
>NA|TRBV5-6|TRBD2|TRBJ2-1
TGTGCCAGCAGCTTTCGCGGGAGTGGAGGAAATGAGCAGTTCTTC
CASSFRGSGGNEQFF
>many|TRBV7-8|TRBD2|TRBJ2-3
TGTGCCAGCCCCCCTCCTGGGACTAGCGGATTGAACACAGATACGCAGTATTTT
CASPPPGTSGLNTDTQYF
>many|TRBV6-5|TRBD2|TRBJ2-5
TGTGCCAGCAGTAAGCTAGCGGGGGGTCGAGGGAGAGAGACCCAGTACTTC
CASSKLAGGRGRETQYF
>many|TRBV10-3|NA|TRBJ2-7
TGTGCCATCAGTGAGACAGGGACCTCCTACGAGCAGTACTTC
CAISETGTSYEQYF
>NA|TRBV6-5|NA|TRBJ1-4
TGTGCCAGTCGGCGGGGCCCTAATGAAAAACTGTTTTTT
CASRRGPNEKLFF
>once|TRBV19|NA|TRBJ2-3
TGTGCCAGTGGCGGGTGGGATACGCAGTATTTT
CASGGWDTQYF
>few|TRBV2|NA|TRBJ2-2
TGTGCCAGCAGCGCCGGGGAGATTGCCCCCGGGGAGCTGTTTTTT
CASSAGEIAPGELFF
>NA|TRBV19|TRBD1|TRBJ1-2
TGTGCCAGTAGTGGCCGGACAGGGTATGGCTACACCTTC
CASSGRTGYGYTF
>few|TRBV6-5|NA|TRBJ2-7
TGTGCCAGCAGTTACAGGCAGGGCTTCTACGAGCAGTACTTC
CASSYRQGFYEQYF
>many|TRBV7-8|NA|TRBJ2-5
TGTGCCAGCAGCCCAGACAGACTACTGGAGACCCAGTACTTC
CASSPDRLLETQYF
>many|TRBV2|NA|TRBJ1-1
TGTGCCAGCAAGTCGTCTAACACTGAAGCTTTCTTT
CASKSSNTEAFF
>many|TRBV27|NA|TRBJ2-3
TGTGCCAGCAGTTTGTGGGCAGCTAGCACAGATACGCAGTATTTT
CASSLWAASTDTQYF
>NA|TRBV6-5|TRBD2|TRBJ2-7
TGTGCCAGCAGTTCCCCGACTAGCGGTTCCTACGAGCAGTACTTC
CASSSPTSGSYEQYF
>NA|TRBV6-5|TRBD1|TRBJ1-2
TGTGCCAGCAGTACCGAAAGAAGGCAGGGGGCGCATGGCTACACCTTC
CASSTERRQGAHGYTF
>few|TRBV12-3/TRBV12-4|NA|TRBJ1-2
TGTGCCAGCAGTTCCATTCACAGAATTTATGGCTACACCTTC
CASSSIHRIYGYTF
>many|TRBV12-5|NA|TRBJ2-3
TGTGCTAGTGGTTTCCCCCCGCTAGACCGTTCTTCGGATACGCAGTATTTT
CASGFPPLDRSSDTQYF
>many|TRBV12-3/TRBV12-4|TRBD1|TRBJ1-6
TGTGCCAGCAGCGCAGGGGGATGGGGTTCACCCCTCCACTTT
CASSAGGWGSPLHF
>NA|TRBV27|NA|TRBJ1-6
TGTGCCAGCAACCCCGGAGGACTAGGGGGTTCACCCCTCCACTTT
CASNPGGLGGSPLHF
>NA|TRBV3-1|NA|TRBJ2-1
TGTGCCAGCAGCCAGTACAGGTACAATGAGCAGTTCTTC
CASSQYRYNEQFF
>few|TRBV11-2|NA|TRBJ2-7
TGTGCCAGCAGCTTAGACGCCCCACGGGGGTACTACGAGCAGTACTTC
CASSLDAPRGYYEQYF
>NA|TRBV7-2|NA|TRBJ1-1
TGTGCCAGCAGCTTAGGTCCGCAGAACACTGAAGCTTTCTTT
CASSLGPQNTEAFF
>many|TRBV12-5|NA|TRBJ1-1
TGTGCTAGTGGTGGGACGGACGAAGCTTTCTTT
CASGGTDEAFF
>NA|TRBV5-6|TRBD1|TRBJ1-1
TGTGCCAGCAGCTTGAGGACAGGGTCCACTGTTCCTGAAGCTTTCTTT
CASSLRTGSTVPEAFF
>NA|TRBV11-2|NA|TRBJ2-1
TGTGCCAGCAGCTCAGACCCGGGACCCTACAATGAGCAGTTCTTC
CASSSDPGPYNEQFF
>few|TRBV28|TRBD2|TRBJ2-1
TGTGCCAGCAGTCCATACGTTAGCGGGAGGAACAATGAGCAGTTCTTC
CASSPYVSGRNNEQFF
>many|TRBV30|NA|TRBJ2-7
TGTGCCTGGAGTGTACATAGGGGATACGAGCAGTACTTC
CAWSVHRGYEQYF
>many|TRBV7-2|NA|TRBJ2-1
TGTGCCAGCAGCGGACAGCCCCCCGAGCAGTTCTTC
CASSGQPPEQFF
>few|TRBV18|NA|TRBJ1-6
TGTGCCAGCTCACCGGCCACGGATGGTTCACCCCTCCACTTT
CASSPATDGSPLHF
>few|TRBV6-5|NA|TRBJ2-5
TGTGCCAGCAGTTCCCTCGGGACCATCCAGACCCAGTACTTC
CASSSLGTIQTQYF
>many|TRBV13|NA|TRBJ2-1
TGTGCCAGCAGCGGGCGTGGTTCCTACAATGAGCAGTTCTTC
CASSGRGSYNEQFF
>NA|TRBV14|NA|TRBJ1-1
TGTGCCAGCAGCCCCAGTGGGACGGTGAACACTGAAGCTTTCTTT
CASSPSGTVNTEAFF
>NA|TRBV2|TRBD2|TRBJ2-2
TGTGCCAGGACTAGCAACACCGGGGAGCTGTTTTTT
CARTSNTGELFF
>many|TRBV3-1|NA|TRBJ2-2
TGTGCCAGCAGCCAAGTGATGTCAGCCGGGGAGCTGTTTTTT
CASSQVMSAGELFF
>many|TRBV28|TRBD1|TRBJ1-2
TGTGCCACGATACAGGGGGCCGGGGGCTACACCTTC
CATIQGAGGYTF
>many|TRBV27|NA|TRBJ2-3
TGTGCCAGCAGTTTAGGGGTGGTCGGGGATACGCAGTATTTT
CASSLGVVGDTQYF
>many|TRBV9|NA|TRBJ1-2
TGTGCCAGCAGCCCTGGGGGGGGCTCCAACTATGGCTACACCTTC
CASSPGGGSNYGYTF
>many|TRBV15|TRBD1|TRBJ1-4
TGTGCCACCAGCAGAGCAGGGGGCCCGGAAAAACTGTTTTTT
CATSRAGGPEKLFF
>many|TRBV12-3/TRBV12-4|NA|TRBJ1-6
TGTGCCAGCAGCCTATCAGGGAGTTCACCCCTCCACTTT
CASSLSGSSPLHF
>few|TRBV5-6|NA|TRBJ1-3
TGTGCCAACTCACCTCGGGGAGACTCTGGAAACACCATATATTTT
CANSPRGDSGNTIYF
>few|TRBV28|NA|TRBJ1-6
TGTGCCAGCAGTTTATTAGGCAGAAGTTCACCCCTCCACTTT
CASSLLGRSSPLHF
>NA|TRBV11-2|TRBD1|TRBJ1-1
TGTGCCAGCAGCTTAGATGGTTTCGGACAGGGGTTACACAAGAACACTGAAGCTTTCTTT
CASSLDGFGQGLHKNTEAFF
>many|TRBV7-2|NA|TRBJ2-5
TGTGCCAGCAGCTTATACGTCCGCCAAGAGACCCAGTACTTC
CASSLYVRQETQYF
>NA|TRBV12-5|TRBD2|TRBJ2-5
TGTGCTAGTGGTTCCGAGGGAGGGCACCAAGAGACCCAGTACTTC
CASGSEGGHQETQYF
>NA|TRBV12-3/TRBV12-4|NA|TRBJ1-5
TGTGCCAGCAGTTTAATGGGCGGGGGCAATCAGCCCCAGCATTTT
CASSLMGGGNQPQHF
>few|TRBV7-8|TRBD1|TRBJ2-7
TGTGCCAGCAGCTCCTGGGTCCGGGACAGCTCCTACGAGCAGTACTTC
CASSSWVRDSSYEQYF
>few|TRBV12-3/TRBV12-4|TRBD1|TRBJ2-3
TGTGCCAGCACTCGGGACAGAACCACAGATACGCAGTATTTT
CASTRDRTTDTQYF
>many|TRBV10-2|NA|TRBJ2-3
TGCGCCAGCAGTGGTTCAGATACGCAGTATTTT
CASSGSDTQYF
>few|TRBV7-2|NA|TRBJ2-3
TGTGCCAGCAGCTTAGCAGGGACTTCCACGCAGTATTTT
CASSLAGTSTQYF
>many|TRBV9|NA|TRBJ1-4
TGTGCCAGCAGCGACAGTGCAACTAATGAAAAACTGTTTTTT
CASSDSATNEKLFF
>NA|TRBV30|TRBD2|TRBJ2-1
TGTGCCTGGAGTAAGGGACTAGGTTCTAATGAGCAGTTCTTC
CAWSKGLGSNEQFF
>NA|TRBV6-6|NA|TRBJ2-3
TGTGCCAGCAGTTACTCCCTGGAAACTGATACGCAGTATTTT
CASSYSLETDTQYF